The T cell receptor (beta chain) under discussion was sequenced for a study of T cell responses to AZD1222 COVID-19 vaccine. Overall study context: It was second doses at about 4 or about 12 weeks that were pooled.

Findings of the study overall: Reportedly, close to half of spike-specific TCRs are directed against unmutated variant regions. Most donors were white British, females outnumbered males, and clonal diversity was possibly underestimated. Only after the peak T cell response were repertoires sampled.

The CDR3 contains 19 residues. V shed 0 bases and J shed 2 bases, with 20 bases lying between them. CDR1 and CDR2 (germline): LGHNA, YNFKEQ. As concerns this clone: Its antigen is as yet unknown.

Profiled with immunoSEQ multiplex PCR; TCRdb holds only in-frame clones, not every one. The sample has about 85,000 clones, about 92% seen once; the top ten hold roughly 2.3%. This sequence was found in an adult in good health. The specimen was peripheral blood, collected on day 0 of AZD1222 vaccination. The V and J genes are TRBV4-2 and TRBJ1-5, with D perhaps TRBD1 (6 bases). Here the CDR3 DNA reads TGTGCCAGCAGCCAAGAAGGGGGGGCGAAGGCACGTGGCAATCAGCCCCAGCATTTT. Its protein is CASSQEGGAKARGNQPQHF.